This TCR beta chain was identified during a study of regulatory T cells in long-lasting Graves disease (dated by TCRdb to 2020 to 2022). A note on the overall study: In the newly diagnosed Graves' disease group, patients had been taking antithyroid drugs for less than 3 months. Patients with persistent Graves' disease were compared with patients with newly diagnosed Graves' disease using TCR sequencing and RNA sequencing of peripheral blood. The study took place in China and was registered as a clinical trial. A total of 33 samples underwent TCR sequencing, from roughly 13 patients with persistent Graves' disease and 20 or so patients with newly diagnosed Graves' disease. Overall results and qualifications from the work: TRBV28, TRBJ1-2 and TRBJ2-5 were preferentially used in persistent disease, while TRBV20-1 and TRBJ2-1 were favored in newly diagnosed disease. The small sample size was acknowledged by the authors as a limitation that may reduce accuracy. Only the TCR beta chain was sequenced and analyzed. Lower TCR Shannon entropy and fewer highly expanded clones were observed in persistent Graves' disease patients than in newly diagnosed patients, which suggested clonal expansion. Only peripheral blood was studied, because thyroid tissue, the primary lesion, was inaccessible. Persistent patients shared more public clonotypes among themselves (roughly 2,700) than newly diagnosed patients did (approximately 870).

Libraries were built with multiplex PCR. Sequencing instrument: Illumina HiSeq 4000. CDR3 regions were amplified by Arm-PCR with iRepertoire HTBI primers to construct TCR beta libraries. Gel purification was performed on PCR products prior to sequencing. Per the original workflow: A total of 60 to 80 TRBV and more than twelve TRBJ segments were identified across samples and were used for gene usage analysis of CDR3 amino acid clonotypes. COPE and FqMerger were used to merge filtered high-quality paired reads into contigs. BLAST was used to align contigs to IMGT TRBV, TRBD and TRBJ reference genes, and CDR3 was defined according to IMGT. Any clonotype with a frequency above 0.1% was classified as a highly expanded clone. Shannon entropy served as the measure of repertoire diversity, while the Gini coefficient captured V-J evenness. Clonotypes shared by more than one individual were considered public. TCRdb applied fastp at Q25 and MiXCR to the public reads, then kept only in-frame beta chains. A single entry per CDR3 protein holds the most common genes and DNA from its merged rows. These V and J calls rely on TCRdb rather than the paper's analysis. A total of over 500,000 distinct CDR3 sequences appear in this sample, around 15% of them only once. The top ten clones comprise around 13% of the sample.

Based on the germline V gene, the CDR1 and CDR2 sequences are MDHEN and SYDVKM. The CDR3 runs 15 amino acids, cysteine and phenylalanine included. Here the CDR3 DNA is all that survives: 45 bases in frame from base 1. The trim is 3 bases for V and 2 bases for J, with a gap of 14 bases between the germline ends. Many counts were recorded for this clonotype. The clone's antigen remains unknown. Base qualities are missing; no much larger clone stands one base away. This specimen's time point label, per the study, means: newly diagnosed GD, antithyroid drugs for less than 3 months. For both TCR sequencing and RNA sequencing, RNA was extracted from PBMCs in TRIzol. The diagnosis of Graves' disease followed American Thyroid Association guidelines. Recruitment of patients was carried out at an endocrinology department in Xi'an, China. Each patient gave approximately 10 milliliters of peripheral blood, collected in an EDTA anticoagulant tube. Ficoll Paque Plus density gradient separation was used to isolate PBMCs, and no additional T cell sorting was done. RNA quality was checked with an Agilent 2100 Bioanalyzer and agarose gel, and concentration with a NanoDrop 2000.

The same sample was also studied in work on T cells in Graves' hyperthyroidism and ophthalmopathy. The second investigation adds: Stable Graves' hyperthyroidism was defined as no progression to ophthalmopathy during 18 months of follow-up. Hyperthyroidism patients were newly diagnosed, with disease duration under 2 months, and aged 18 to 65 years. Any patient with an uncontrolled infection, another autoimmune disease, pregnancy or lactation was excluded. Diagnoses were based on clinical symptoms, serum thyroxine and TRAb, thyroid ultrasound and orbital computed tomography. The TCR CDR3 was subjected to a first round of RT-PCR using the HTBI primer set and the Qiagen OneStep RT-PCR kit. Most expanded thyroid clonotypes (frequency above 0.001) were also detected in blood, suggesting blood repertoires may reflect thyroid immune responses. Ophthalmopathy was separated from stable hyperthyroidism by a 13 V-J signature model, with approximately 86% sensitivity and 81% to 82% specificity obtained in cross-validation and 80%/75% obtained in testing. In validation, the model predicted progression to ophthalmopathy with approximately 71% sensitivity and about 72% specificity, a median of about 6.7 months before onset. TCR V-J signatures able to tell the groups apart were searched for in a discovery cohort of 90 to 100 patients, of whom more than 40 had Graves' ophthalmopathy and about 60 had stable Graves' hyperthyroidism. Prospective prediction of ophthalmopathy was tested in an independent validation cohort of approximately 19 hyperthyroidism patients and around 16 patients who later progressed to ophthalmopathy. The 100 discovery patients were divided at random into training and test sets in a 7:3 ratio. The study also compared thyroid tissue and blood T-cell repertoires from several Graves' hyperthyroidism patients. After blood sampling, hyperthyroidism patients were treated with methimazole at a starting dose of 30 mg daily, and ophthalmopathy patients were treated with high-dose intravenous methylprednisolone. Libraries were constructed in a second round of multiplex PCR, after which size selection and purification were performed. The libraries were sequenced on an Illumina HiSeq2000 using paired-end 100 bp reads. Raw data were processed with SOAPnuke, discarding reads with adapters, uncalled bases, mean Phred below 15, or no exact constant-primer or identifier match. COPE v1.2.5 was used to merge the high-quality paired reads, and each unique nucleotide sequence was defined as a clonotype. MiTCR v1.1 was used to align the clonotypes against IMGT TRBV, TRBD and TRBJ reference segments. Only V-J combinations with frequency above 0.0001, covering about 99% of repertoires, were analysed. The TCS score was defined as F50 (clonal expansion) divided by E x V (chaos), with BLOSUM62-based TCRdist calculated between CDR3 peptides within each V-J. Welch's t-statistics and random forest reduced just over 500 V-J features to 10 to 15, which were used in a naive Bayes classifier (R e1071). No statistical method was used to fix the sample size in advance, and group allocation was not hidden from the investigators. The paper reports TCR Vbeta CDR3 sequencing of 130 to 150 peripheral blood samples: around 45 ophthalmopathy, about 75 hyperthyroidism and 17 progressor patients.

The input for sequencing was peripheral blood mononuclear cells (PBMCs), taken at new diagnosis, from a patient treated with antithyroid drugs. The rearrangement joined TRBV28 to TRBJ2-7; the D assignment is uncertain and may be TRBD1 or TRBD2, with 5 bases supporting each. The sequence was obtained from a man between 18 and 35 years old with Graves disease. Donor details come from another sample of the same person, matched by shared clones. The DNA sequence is TGTGCCAGCAGTTTGAGGGGCCTACGAGCCTACGAGCAGTACTTC. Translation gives CASSLRGLRAYEQYF.